A single sample is the source of the 26 T cell receptor beta chains below, sequenced in a study of T cell repertoires in cytomegalovirus infection. The antigens for these receptors are not known. MiXCR, applied by TCRdb to the reads, yields one record per CDR3 protein. The repertoire holds some 920,000 distinct CDR3 sequences, with approximately 32% as singletons. Sequencing used cultured CD8+ T cells from PBMCs, obtained from culture after CMV antigen stimulation. The receptors stem from a human donor in good health (CMV status not recorded). Some clones in this sample may be carry-over from other donors' samples.

The V gene is TRBV5-1, the J gene TRBJ2-7; maybe TRBD2 (5 bases). This CDR3 region has 16 residues. CDR1 and CDR2 from the germline V gene are SGHRS and YFSETQ. V was cut by 2 bases and J by 2 bases, with 17 bases left in between. The CDR3 DNA reads TGCGCCAGCAGCTTTTCCAATTCCCGGGGAGCCTACGAGCAGTACTTC. It encodes CASSFSNSRGAYEQYF.

This clonotype has a handful of counts. The chain couples TRBV7-9 to TRBJ2-5; D unresolved. The CDR3 is made up of 16 amino acids. Trimming stripped 5 bases from V and 4 bases from J, with 20 bases between. Per germline, CDR1 SEHNR and CDR2 FQNEAQ (reference sequence). CDR3 sequence (DNA): TGTGCCAGCAGCGGGCGCACACACCCTTTTCCAGAGACCCAGTACTTC. Its translation is CASSGRTHPFPETQYF.

The chain combines TRBV29-1 with TRBJ1-1, with D perhaps matching TRBD1 (5 bases). Germline assignment: CDR1 SQVTM and CDR2 ANQGSEA. With 5 bases removed from V and 10 bases from J, the gap between germline ends came to 14 bases. The CDR3 has 11 residues. CDR3 nucleotide sequence: TGCAGCGTTCCCGCCGCCCAGGGAGCTTTCTTT. It yields the protein CSVPAAQGAFF.

The sample holds a few counts of this clonotype. V and J are TRBV28 and TRBJ1-5, with D possibly being TRBD1 (5 bases). The CDR3 extends over 15 amino acids. Germline CDR1 MDHEN, CDR2 SYDVKM. V was pared by 3 bases and J by 3 bases, with 12 bases between. The CDR3 loop reads CASSLKRGNNQPQHF. The DNA for the CDR3 is TGTGCCAGCAGTTTGAAAAGGGGAAACAATCAGCCCCAGCATTTT. The entire variable domain, with the rest obtained from reference TRBV28 and TRBJ1-5, is as follows: DVKVTQSSRYLVKRTGEKVFLECVQDMDHENMFWYRQDPGLGLRLIYFSYDVKMKEKGDIPEGYSVSREKKERFSLILESASTNQTSMYLCASSLKRGNNQPQHFGDGTRLSIL.

Ten or more counts support this clonotype. The V and J genes are TRBV7-2 and TRBJ1-2; 9 bases map to TRBD1. Germline V gene sequence: CDR1 SGHTA, CDR2 FQGNSA. This CDR3 comprises 13 residues. The V and J ends lost 5 bases and 6 bases, in that order; junction bases with no gene match: 4. CDR3: CASSRGQGNGYTF. As DNA, the CDR3 is TGTGCCAGCAGCCGCGGACAGGGGAATGGCTACACCTTC.

There are a few counts of this clonotype. The chain couples TRBV6-1 to TRBJ2-2, with TRBD2 identical over 7 bases. This CDR3 comprises 16 residues. V lost 7 bases to trimming and J lost 6 bases; unmatched junction nucleotides: 14. Germline-derived CDR1 and CDR2 are MNHNS and SASEGT. The chain's CDR3 is CASTGRAGDPSGELFF. The CDR3 region has the DNA TGTGCCAGCACCGGAAGGGCGGGGGACCCCTCCGGGGAGCTGTTTTTT.

This chain links TRBV12-3 or TRBV12-4 with TRBJ1-2, with 12 bases that match TRBD1. V was clipped by 6 bases and J by 1 base; unmatched bases: 3. The CDR3 is 15 amino acids. The CDR3 coding sequence is TGTGCCAGCAGGGGACAGGGGGCGATTAACTATGGCTACACCTTC. Its protein is CASRGQGAINYGYTF.

This clonotype was counted only a few times. The V and J genes are TRBV4-1 and TRBJ1-1; unclear D gene. The CDR3 consists of 14 residues. The V end was cut by 2 bases, the J end by 3 bases, with 10 bases between. Looked up from germline, CDR1 is MGHRA and CDR2 is YSYEKL. CDR3 DNA: TGCGCCAGCAGCCAATGGTCCGGAGACACTGAAGCTTTCTTT. Translating it yields CASSQWSGDTEAFF.

The J gene is TRBJ1-1, the V gene TRBV14; D not certain. Deletions cut 4 bases from V and 6 bases from J, with 18 bases between. Germline V gene data show CDR1 as SGHDN and CDR2 as FVKESK. The CDR3 runs to 15 residues. The CDR3 is CASSRNGSPTPEAFF. The CDR3 DNA reads TGTGCCAGCAGCCGGAACGGGAGCCCCACCCCTGAAGCTTTCTTT.

This clonotype has a count of ten or more. This chain joins TRBV5-1 and TRBJ2-7; a possible D gene is TRBD2 (5 bases). This CDR3 comprises 12 residues. V was clipped by 5 bases and J by 5 bases, with 11 bases between them. Germline V gene lookup returns CDR1 SGHRS and CDR2 YFSETQ. The CDR3 coding sequence is TGCGCCAGCAGTGCGGCGCGGGACGAGCAGTACTTC. It specifies CASSAARDEQYF.

CDR3 residues: CASSLESGVDQPQHF. The CDR3 nucleotides are TGTGCCAGCAGCTTAGAGTCAGGGGTTGATCAGCCCCAGCATTTT. V gene TRBV7-6 combines with J gene TRBJ1-5; D possibly corresponds to TRBD1 (6 bases). Trimming shortened V by 1 base and J by 5 bases, and 12 bases separated the two germline ends. CDR3 length: 15 residues. Germline V lookup: CDR1 SGHVS, CDR2 FNYEAQ.

This rearrangement joins TRBV12-3 or TRBV12-4 to TRBJ1-1, with D unclear. The CDR3 sequence is 11 residues long. V lost 4 bases to trimming and J lost 6 bases, with 6 bases between them. CDR3 amino acids: CASSSPSEAFF. CDR3 bases: TGTGCCAGCAGTTCACCCTCTGAAGCTTTCTTT.

The chain joins TRBV20-1 to TRBJ2-2; 7 nucleotides align to TRBD1. CDR3 length equals 13 residues. Germline CDR1 reads DFQATT; CDR2 reads SNEGSKA (reference sequence). V trimming: 3 bases; J trimming: 5 bases; junction bases outside the gene matches: 3. The CDR3 DNA follows: TGCAGTGCTAGGGACAGGTTGACCGGGGAGCTGTTTTTT. It specifies CSARDRLTGELFF.

This clonotype was detected many times. This rearrangement joins TRBV7-9 to TRBJ1-1; no reliable D call. Germline loops: CDR1 SEHNR, CDR2 FQNEAQ (reference sequence). The CDR3 extends over 12 amino acids. Deletions cut 3 bases from V and 3 bases from J, with 5 bases between. The CDR3 DNA is TGTGCCAGCAGCTTCGGTGACACTGAAGCTTTCTTT. Translating gives CASSFGDTEAFF.

The chain couples TRBV2 to TRBJ1-1; 7 positions match TRBD1. This CDR3 spans 17 amino acids. The germline CDR1 and CDR2 sequences are SNHLY and FYNNEI. V was pared by 4 bases and J by 3 bases, with 14 bases of the junction left unmatched. CDR3 amino acids: CASSVSLAGGSDTEAFF. In DNA form, the CDR3 reads TGTGCCAGCAGTGTTTCCCTAGCAGGGGGTTCGGACACTGAAGCTTTCTTT.

This chain connects TRBV11-2 to TRBJ2-1; D may be TRBD2 (6 bases). The CDR3 totals 17 residues. Germline CDR1 SGHAT, CDR2 FQNNGV. Trimming left V 4 bases short and J 0 bases short, with 16 bases between. CDR3 region: CASSYWCRGSSYNEQFF. CDR3 nucleotide sequence: TGTGCCAGCAGCTATTGGTGCCGGGGGAGCTCCTACAATGAGCAGTTCTTC.

V and J are TRBV2 and TRBJ2-7, with 7 bases identical to TRBD1. Germline lookup yields CDR1 SNHLY and CDR2 FYNNEI. V lost 10 bases and J lost 2; bases outside the gene matches: 5. The CDR3 is 12 amino acids. CDR3 amino acids: CAITGVAYEQYV. DNA of the CDR3: TGTGCCATCACAGGGGTGGCCTACGAGCAGTACGTC.

This clonotype occurred a few times. The chain combines TRBV7-2 with TRBJ2-1; perhaps TRBD2 as D (6 bases). The germline gives CDR1 SGHTA, CDR2 FQGNSA. The CDR3 contains 14 residues. V lost 2 bases to trimming and J lost 5 bases, with 10 bases between them. This chain's CDR3 is CASSLTGLHNEQFF. As DNA, the CDR3 is TGTGCCAGCAGCTTAACGGGACTCCACAATGAGCAGTTCTTC.

The chain recombines TRBV19 with TRBJ1-1, with D tentatively TRBD1 (5 bases). Between the trimmed V and J ends, which lost 5 bases and 11 bases, there was a span of 18 bases. Germline values: CDR1 LNHDA, CDR2 SQIVND (reference sequence). This CDR3 region has 13 residues. CDR3 DNA sequence: TGTGCCAGTAGTCCTCGACAGCGGGGGGTGGCTTTCTTT. It encodes CASSPRQRGVAFF.

The chain links TRBV7-9 to TRBJ1-5; D gene unclear. The V end was cut by 4 bases, the J end by 0 bases, with 10 bases between. The CDR3 contains 15 residues. Germline values: CDR1 SEHNR, CDR2 FQNEAQ (reference sequence). CDR3 residues: CASSSTHVSNQPQHF. The CDR3 bases are TGTGCCAGCAGCTCCACACACGTTAGCAATCAGCCCCAGCATTTT. The full variable domain, rest sourced from reference TRBV7-9 and TRBJ1-5, is DTGVSQNPRHKITKRGQNVTFRCDPISEHNRLYWYRQTLGQGPEFLTYFQNEAQLEKSRLLSDRFSAERPKGSFSTLEIQRTEQGDSAMYLCASSSTHVSNQPQHFGDGTRLSIL.

The sample holds a few counts of this clonotype. This sequence joins TRBV23-1 and TRBJ2-1, with D uncertain. TRBV23-1 is filed as an ORF, its function uncertain. V was cut by 5 bases and J by 0 bases, with 11 bases left in between. The CDR3 spans 15 residues. The CDR3 spells CASSERRSSYNEQFF. The CDR3 DNA reads TGCGCCAGCAGTGAAAGAAGGAGCTCCTACAATGAGCAGTTCTTC.

The sample holds a few counts of this clonotype. J is TRBJ2-5 and V is TRBV27; TRBD2 is a possible D gene (5 bases). The ends were cut back, 0 bases at V and 5 bases at J, with 22 bases in the middle. This CDR3 spans 18 amino acids. Germline V gene sequence: CDR1 MNHEY, CDR2 SMNVEV (reference sequence). In DNA, the CDR3 is TGTGCCAGCAGTTTATCTGTCGGGGAGAAGATAATGGCGGAGACCCAGTACTTC. This translates into CASSLSVGEKIMAETQYF.

This clonotype has only a few counts. The rearrangement links TRBV6-5 to TRBJ2-7; 11 nucleotides agree with TRBD2. Germline CDR1 MNHEY, CDR2 SVGAGI. Unmatched junction bases numbered 12, after V lost 6 bases and J lost 2 bases. The CDR3 spans 17 residues. Here the CDR3 reads CASRETNSGGGTYEQYV. As DNA, the CDR3 is TGTGCCAGCAGGGAAACAAATAGCGGGGGGGGGACCTACGAGCAGTACGTC.

The J gene is TRBJ1-1, the V gene TRBV7-9; 8 nucleotides agree with TRBD1. Germline values: CDR1 SEHNR, CDR2 FQNEAQ (reference sequence). V lost 5 bases to trimming and J lost 7 bases; unmatched junction nucleotides: 3. This CDR3 is built from 12 residues. The DNA of the CDR3 is TGTGCCAGCAGCGACAGGGGTTTTGAAGCTTTCTTT. As protein: CASSDRGFEAFF.

This clonotype was counted at least ten times. This chain connects TRBV7-9 to TRBJ2-5; perhaps TRBD2 as D (5 bases). Trimming shortened V by 5 bases and J by 5 bases, and 15 bases separated the two germline ends. The CDR3 sequence is 14 residues long. Germline V gene data show CDR1 as SEHNR and CDR2 as FQNEAQ (reference sequence). CDR3 loop: CASSPPGGGETQYF. DNA for the CDR3: TGTGCCAGCAGCCCCCCCGGAGGTGGGGAGACCCAGTACTTC.

J is TRBJ2-2 and V is TRBV5-6; 8 positions agree with TRBD1. There are 15 residues in the CDR3. V lost 4 bases and J lost 0; bases outside the gene matches: 2. Per germline, CDR1 SGHDT and CDR2 YYEEEE. CDR3 coding DNA: TGTGCCAGCAGCCCACAGGGGGCGAACACCGGGGAGCTGTTTTTT. It codes for CASSPQGANTGELFF.